Sequencing of this T cell receptor beta chain was carried out in a study of T cell repertoires in cytomegalovirus infection. Across the whole study: Both CMV infection and a matching HLA type were indicated by public TCR beta signatures.

Study-wide results and caveats: Of the TCR beta families, the public ones yielded a cumulative frequency that identified carriers of CMV plus the relevant HLA.

TCRdb re-called the reads with MiXCR, one entry per CDR3 protein. The sample carries more than 350,000 distinct CDR3 sequences, approximately 32% recorded once. This clonotype has just a few counts. Its antigen is undetermined. Germline V gives CDR1 SGHTA, CDR2 FQGNSA. Trimming cost V 3 bases and J 1 base; bases outside gene matches: 2. The CDR3 extends over 14 amino acids. The J gene is TRBJ2-5, the V gene TRBV7-2; 7 bases agree with TRBD2. What was sequenced was PBMCs. The TCR originated in a human donor in good health (CMV status not recorded). Some clones in this sample may be carry-over from other donors' samples. The CDR3 reads CASSFSGLQETQYF. The CDR3 nucleotides are TGTGCCAGCAGCTTTAGCGGGCTCCAAGAGACCCAGTACTTC.